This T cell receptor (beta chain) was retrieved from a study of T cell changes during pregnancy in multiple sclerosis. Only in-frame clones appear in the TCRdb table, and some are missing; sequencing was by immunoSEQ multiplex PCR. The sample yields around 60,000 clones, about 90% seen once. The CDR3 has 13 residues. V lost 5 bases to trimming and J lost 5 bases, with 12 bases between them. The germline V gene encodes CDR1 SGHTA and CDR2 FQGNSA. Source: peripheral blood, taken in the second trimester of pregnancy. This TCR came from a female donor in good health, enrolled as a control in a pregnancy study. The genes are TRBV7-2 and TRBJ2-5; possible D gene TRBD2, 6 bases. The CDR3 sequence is CASSLGGSETQYF. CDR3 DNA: TGTGCCAGCAGCCTGGGGGGTAGTGAGACCCAGTACTTC. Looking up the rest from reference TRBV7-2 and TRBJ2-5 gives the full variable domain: GAGVSQSPSNKVTEKGKDVELRCDPISGHTALYWYRQSLGQGLEFLIYFQGNSAPDKSGLPSDRFSAERTGGSVSTLTIQRTQQEDSAVYLCASSLGGSETQYFGPGTRLLVL.